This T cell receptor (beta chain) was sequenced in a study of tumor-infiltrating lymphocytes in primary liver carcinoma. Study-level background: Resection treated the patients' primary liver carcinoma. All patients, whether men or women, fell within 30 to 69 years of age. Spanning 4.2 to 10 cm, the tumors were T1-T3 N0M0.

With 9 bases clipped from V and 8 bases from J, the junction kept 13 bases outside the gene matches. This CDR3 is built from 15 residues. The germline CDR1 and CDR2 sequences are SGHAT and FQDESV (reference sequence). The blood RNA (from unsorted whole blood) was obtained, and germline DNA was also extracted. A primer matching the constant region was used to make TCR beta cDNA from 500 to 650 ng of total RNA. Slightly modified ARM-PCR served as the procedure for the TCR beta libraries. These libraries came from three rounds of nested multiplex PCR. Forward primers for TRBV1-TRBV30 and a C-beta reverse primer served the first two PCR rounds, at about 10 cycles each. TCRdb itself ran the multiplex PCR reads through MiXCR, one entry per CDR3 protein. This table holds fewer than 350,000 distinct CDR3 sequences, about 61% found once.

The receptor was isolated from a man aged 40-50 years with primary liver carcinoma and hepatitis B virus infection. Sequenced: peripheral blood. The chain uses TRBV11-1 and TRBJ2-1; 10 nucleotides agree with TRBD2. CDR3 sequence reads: CASSAASGSDYEQFF. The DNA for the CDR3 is TGTGCCAGTAGCGCAGCTAGCGGGAGTGATTATGAGCAGTTCTTC.